A single sample gave rise to the 24 T cell receptor beta chains below, sequenced in a study of T-cell reconstitution after alpha-beta-depleted transplantation in children. Unique molecular identifiers were built into the TCRbeta library. TCRdb ran MiXCR on the PCR reads and lists one entry per CDR3 protein. Among about a million distinct CDR3 sequences listed, about 30% were seen once. Sample: PBMCs, mostly from graft donor cells, taken 360 days after TCRalphabeta/CD19-depleted stem cell transplant. The receptor source for this set is a boy under two years old who had a stem cell transplant for SCID, so the T cells may come from the graft donor.

The chain has TRBV12-3 or TRBV12-4 and TRBJ1-1, with a possible D match to TRBD1 (5 bases). The CDR3 spans 11 residues. With 6 bases removed from V and 10 bases from J, the gap between germline ends came to 12 bases. CDR3 nucleotide sequence: TGTGCCAGCAGGCAGGGTGTAGGAGCTTTCTTT. This sequence encodes CASRQGVGAFF.

The rearrangement joins TRBV6-5 to TRBJ1-2; D remains ambiguous. Germline values: CDR1 MNHEY, CDR2 SVGAGI. The CDR3 is 15 residues long. Trimming removed 2 bases from V and 0 bases from J, with 10 bases in between. CDR3 residues: CASSYLYKANYGYTF. As DNA, the CDR3 is TGTGCCAGCAGTTACCTGTACAAAGCTAACTATGGCTACACCTTC.

The chain employs TRBV29-1 and TRBJ2-7, with D maybe TRBD1 (5 bases). The length of the CDR3 is 15 residues. V lost 1 base and J 0 bases, leaving 13 bases between the germline ends. Germline V gene lookup returns CDR1 SQVTM and CDR2 ANQGSEA. The CDR3 here is CSVEVSAGISYEQYF. DNA for the CDR3: TGCAGCGTTGAAGTTTCGGCAGGGATCTCCTACGAGCAGTACTTC.

The chain carries TRBV6-2 or TRBV6-3 and TRBJ2-1, with TRBD2 matching over 11 bases. There are 16 residues in the CDR3. CDR1 is MNHEY and CDR2 is SVGEGT in the germline V gene. The V segment lost 7 bases and the J segment 4 bases; nucleotides outside the gene matches: 9. The CDR3 DNA reads TGTGCCAGCACCCTGGCTAGCGGGGGGAATTACAATGAGCAGTTCTTC. This codes for CASTLASGGNYNEQFF.

This clonotype was counted a few times. The genes are TRBV20-1 and TRBJ2-5; 7 nucleotides match TRBD1. CDR1 is DFQATT, CDR2 SNEGSKA, per germline (reference sequence). The CDR3 contains 13 residues. The V and J ends lost 4 bases and 3 bases, in that order; junction bases with no gene match: 5. CDR3: CSANTGVEETQYF. CDR3 sequence (DNA): TGCAGTGCTAACACAGGGGTTGAAGAGACCCAGTACTTC.

Only a few counts were recorded for this clonotype. V usage is TRBV20-1 and J usage is TRBJ2-7; unclear D gene. This CDR3 has 15 amino acids. Germline V lookup: CDR1 DFQATT, CDR2 SNEGSKA (reference sequence). Trimming took 0 bases from V and 0 from J, leaving 12 bases between them. CDR3 bases: TGCAGTGCTAGAGATCGTCGAGCCGGCTCCTACGAGCAGTACTTC. This codes for CSARDRRAGSYEQYF.

On this clonotype itself: The CDR3 ends on some other residue instead of the conserved phenylalanine or tryptophan, so this is likely a read error. This sequence joins TRBV5-1 and TRBJ1-1; 7 bases are a match to TRBD1. V was pared by 4 bases and J by 0 bases, with 3 bases of the junction left unmatched. Germline CDR1 is SGHRS and CDR2 is YFSETQ. The CDR3 contains 14 residues. The CDR3 nucleotides read TGCGCCAGCAGCATGGGACAGCTGAACACTGAAGCTTTCTGT. Protein product: CASSMGQLNTEAFC.

The V and J genes are TRBV11-2 and TRBJ2-2; possibly TRBD1 or TRBD2 for D (5 bases each). Trimming left V 1 base short and J 5 bases short, with 11 bases between. This CDR3 comprises 15 residues. Germline-derived CDR1 and CDR2 are SGHAT and FQNNGV. The CDR3, as DNA: TGTGCCAGCAGCTTAGTCGGGAAGGGGACCGGGGAGCTGTTTTTT. Translated: CASSLVGKGTGELFF.

The chain employs TRBV5-5 and TRBJ2-5; D may match TRBD1 or TRBD2 (5 bases each). V lost 2 bases and J 3 bases, leaving 14 bases between the germline ends. From germline, CDR1 is SGHKS and CDR2 YYEKEE (reference sequence). There are 15 residues in the CDR3. The CDR3 reads CASSFWGWPEETQYF. Here the CDR3 DNA reads TGTGCCAGCAGCTTCTGGGGGTGGCCAGAAGAGACCCAGTACTTC.

The chain joins TRBV12-3 or TRBV12-4 to TRBJ1-1; D perhaps matches TRBD1 (6 bases). V was clipped by 5 bases and J by 0 bases, with 13 bases between them. The CDR3 has 15 residues. CDR3 DNA sequence: TGTGCCAGCAGTGGTGCGGGGGCTCTGAACACTGAAGCTTTCTTT. Encoded protein: CASSGAGALNTEAFF.

This clonotype has only a few counts. V is TRBV20-1 and J is TRBJ2-7; either TRBD1 or TRBD2 may supply D (6 bases each). CDR1 DFQATT and CDR2 SNEGSKA come from the germline V gene (reference sequence). V lost 6 bases and J lost 5, with 20 bases in between. This CDR3 has 14 amino acids. The DNA for the CDR3 is TGCAGTGCGGACTACCGCCGGGACACCCACGAGCAGTACTTC. This gives the protein CSADYRRDTHEQYF.

This clonotype was detected a few times. The chain carries TRBV6-1 and TRBJ2-7; tentatively, D is TRBD1 (5 bases). Looked up from germline, CDR1 is MNHNS and CDR2 is SASEGT. Trimming took 5 bases from V and 0 from J, leaving 14 bases between them. The CDR3 is made up of 15 amino acids. CDR3: CASSKPGSVSYEQYF. The CDR3 DNA sequence: TGTGCCAGCAGTAAGCCAGGGTCAGTCTCCTACGAGCAGTACTTC.

V usage is TRBV5-1 and J usage is TRBJ2-1; 9 nucleotides match TRBD2. V was pared by 0 bases and J by 10 bases, with 2 bases of the junction left unmatched. The CDR3 is 13 residues long. In germline, CDR1 is SGHRS, CDR2 YFSETQ. Here the CDR3 reads CASSLARGGEQFF. For the CDR3, the DNA is TGCGCCAGCAGCTTGGCGCGGGGGGGCGAGCAGTTCTTC. The full variable domain, in which reference TRBV5-1 and TRBJ2-1 provide the parts outside the CDR3, is KAGVTQTPRYLIKTRGQQVTLSCSPISGHRSVSWYQQTPGQGLQFLFEYFSETQRNKGNFPGRFSGRQFSNSRSEMNVSTLELGDSALYLCASSLARGGEQFFGPGTRLTVL.

The genes are TRBV6-1 and TRBJ2-1; 12 bases are a match to TRBD2. The CDR3 consists of 15 residues. CDR1 is MNHNS and CDR2 is SASEGT in the germline V gene. The V segment lost 6 bases and the J segment 6 bases; nucleotides outside the gene matches: 6. The chain's CDR3 is CASSKTSGGFNEQFF. Written as DNA, the CDR3 is TGTGCCAGCAGCAAGACTAGCGGGGGTTTCAATGAGCAGTTCTTC.

The chain combines TRBV7-2 with TRBJ2-2, with 7 bases lining up with TRBD1. With 3 bases clipped from V and 7 bases from J, the junction kept 2 bases outside the gene matches. CDR3 length equals 13 residues. CDR1 SGHTA and CDR2 FQGNSA come from the germline V gene. The CDR3 DNA sequence: TGTGCCAGCAGCTTGGACAGGAGCGGGGAGCTGTTTTTT. This codes for CASSLDRSGELFF.

In its sample, this clonotype was seen a few times. This chain connects TRBV19 to TRBJ1-1, with D unclear. The CDR3 totals 15 residues. The V end was cut by 4 bases, the J end by 0 bases, with 12 bases between. The germline V gene has CDR1 LNHDA and CDR2 SQIVND (reference sequence). The chain's CDR3 is CASSRQKLMNTEAFF. The CDR3 DNA reads as TGTGCCAGTAGTAGGCAAAAATTAATGAACACTGAAGCTTTCTTT.

This clonotype was recorded only once. The rearrangement links TRBV29-1 to TRBJ1-1; possible D gene TRBD1, 6 bases. The CDR3 consists of 13 residues. Germline loops: CDR1 SQVTM, CDR2 ANQGSEA. The V end was cut by 6 bases, the J end by 2 bases, with 13 bases between. The CDR3 region has the DNA TGCAGCGTCCGGACAGCCCTAAACACTGAAGCTTTCTTT. Protein: CSVRTALNTEAFF.

This chain joins TRBV12-3 or TRBV12-4 and TRBJ2-2, with 9 positions matching TRBD2. V lost 4 bases to trimming and J lost 6 bases; unmatched junction nucleotides: 3. CDR3 length equals 14 residues. CDR3 DNA: TGTGCCAGCAGTTCCGGGACTAGCCCCGGGGAGCTGTTTTTT. Translating it yields CASSSGTSPGELFF.

This clonotype has more than one count but fewer than ten. The V call is TRBV4-1, the J call TRBJ1-3; D remains unclear. Germline CDR1 and CDR2: MGHRA and YSYEKL. V was cut by 0 bases and J by 0 bases, with 12 bases left in between. The CDR3 sequence is 17 residues long. The CDR3: CASSQEGRRFSGNTIYF. The CDR3 nucleotides are TGCGCCAGCAGCCAAGAAGGACGGAGATTCTCTGGAAACACCATATATTTT.

This rearrangement joins TRBV7-9 to TRBJ2-2; D possibly corresponds to TRBD1 (5 bases). CDR3 length: 15 residues. V lost 2 bases, J lost 5 bases, and 12 bases lay in between. CDR1 is SEHNR and CDR2 is FQNEAQ in the germline V gene (reference sequence). CDR3 bases: TGTGCCAGCAGCTTAAAAGGGGAAGGGACCGGGGAGCTGTTTTTT. Amino acids: CASSLKGEGTGELFF.

V and J are TRBV12-3 or TRBV12-4 and TRBJ1-1; possible D gene TRBD1, 5 bases. CDR3 size: 14 residues. V was pared by 5 bases and J by 6 bases, with 16 bases between. CDR3: CASSLREGNAEAFF. For the CDR3, the DNA is TGTGCCAGCAGTCTCAGGGAGGGAAACGCTGAAGCTTTCTTT.

The V call is TRBV5-1, the J call TRBJ2-5; no firm D call. The CDR3 has 12 residues. Germline CDR1 and CDR2: SGHRS and YFSETQ. V gave up 2 bases and J gave up 2 bases, with 4 bases separating them. Here the CDR3 DNA reads TGCGCCAGCAGCTTCAGACAAGAGACCCAGTACTTC. Its protein product is CASSFRQETQYF. Full variable domain (remainder filled in from reference TRBV5-1 and TRBJ2-5): KAGVTQTPRYLIKTRGQQVTLSCSPISGHRSVSWYQQTPGQGLQFLFEYFSETQRNKGNFPGRFSGRQFSNSRSEMNVSTLELGDSALYLCASSFRQETQYFGPGTRLLVL.

This clonotype has a handful of counts. The chain links TRBV7-9 to TRBJ1-1; 10 positions agree with TRBD1. Germline CDR1 SEHNR, CDR2 FQNEAQ (reference sequence). The CDR3 contains 16 residues. Trimming took 3 bases from V and 1 from J; bases not matched to a gene: 5. The CDR3 DNA sequence: TGTGCCAGCAGCTTGGGGACAGGGGAATGGAACACTGAAGCTTTCTTT. Encoded protein: CASSLGTGEWNTEAFF.

The V call is TRBV12-3 or TRBV12-4, the J call TRBJ1-5; D gene ambiguous. The CDR3 is 15 amino acids. V was clipped by 3 bases and J by 0 bases, with 9 bases between them. CDR3 DNA: TGTGCCAGCAGTTTCAGTGGGCGTAGCAATCAGCCCCAGCATTTT. Amino acid sequence: CASSFSGRSNQPQHF.